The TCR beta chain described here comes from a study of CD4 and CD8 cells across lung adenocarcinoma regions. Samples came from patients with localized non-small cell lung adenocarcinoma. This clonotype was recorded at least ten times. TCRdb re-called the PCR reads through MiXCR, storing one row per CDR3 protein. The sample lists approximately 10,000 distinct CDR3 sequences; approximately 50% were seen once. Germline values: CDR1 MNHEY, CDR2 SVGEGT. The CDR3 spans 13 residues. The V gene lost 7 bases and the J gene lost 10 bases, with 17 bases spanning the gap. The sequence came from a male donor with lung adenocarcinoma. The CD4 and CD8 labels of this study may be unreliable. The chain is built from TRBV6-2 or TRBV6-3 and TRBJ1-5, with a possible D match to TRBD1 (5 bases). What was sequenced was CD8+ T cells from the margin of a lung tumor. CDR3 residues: CASKLTAVGPQHF. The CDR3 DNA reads TGTGCCAGCAAATTGACAGCAGTCGGACCCCAGCATTTT.